This T cell receptor beta chain came from a study of blood T cell repertoires in COVID-19 (dated by TCRdb to the early 2020s). Study-level background: The collaborator samples originated in the United States, Italy and Spain and spanned the acute and convalescent phases of COVID-19. Subjects who had been exposed to COVID-19, were actively infected with it, or had recovered from it provided the deeply sampled blood TCRbeta repertoires that made up the dataset. Samples came from the ongoing ImmuneRACE study (first 160 participants) plus 1,254 subjects from 6 global collaborators. A de-identified subject ID, COVID-19 status, age in years and sex were almost always included in the sample metadata. Where HLA class I and class II types were available, the types were taken from metadata supplied by the sample provider, not from assay-based typing. The repertoires were released in a freely available public database meant as a resource for research on the immune response to SARS-CoV-2. The prospective study material was composed of cDNA or gDNA derived from T cells, B-cell-depleted T cells, or PBMCs. Overall study outcomes, separate from this receptor: The amount of clinical and demographic metadata varied by source and participant and was provided uncurated.

Including the terminal cysteine and phenylalanine, the CDR3 comprises 14 residues. The only DNA kept is the CDR3, 42 bases in frame from the first base. The junction shows trimming of 1 base on V and 2 bases on J, plus 9 bases between the germline ends. Sequences LGHDT (CDR1) and YNNKEL (CDR2) are obtained from the germline V gene (reference sequence). TCRbeta CDR3 regions were amplified from genomic DNA by means of the immunoSEQ Assay, a bias-controlled multiplex PCR. For the original study's pipeline: Within the assay, amplification of reference gene primers was used to estimate how many nucleated cells each sample contained. Sequence reads were collapsed and filtered to measure the absolute abundance of every unique TCRbeta CDR3 rearrangement. For each sample, productive Simpson clonality was calculated as the square root of Simpson's diversity index over productive rearrangements. Entries here come from immuneACCESS through TCRdb and include only in-frame sequences with V and J called. Some clones fail to appear in such tables; in the studies checked, an unresolved V gene covers under half of the shortfall, and the cause of the remainder is unknown. Clonal size and the V and J genes are those of that table, whereas D and trimming came from the DNA. This sample has about 150,000 clones in its table, and around four fifths of those were observed once. Of the sample, 6% is held by the ten largest clones.

Participants in the prospective study were enrolled through a virtual design, were aged roughly 18 to 100 years, and lived in roughly 25 United States geographic areas. In the prospective study, cohorts were assigned on the basis of participant-reported clinical history obtained from a screening survey and a study questionnaire. Recovered participants in ImmuneRACE Cohort 3 were defined as having two consecutive negative NP/OP PCR tests, clearance from a healthcare professional, or resolution of symptoms. In the prospective study, mobile phlebotomists collected whole blood, serum and a nasopharyngeal or oropharyngeal swab from each participant. Participants in the prospective study had the option to provide additional blood draws and questionnaires over an approximately 2-month period. Before DNA extraction, blood samples from the prospective study were shipped at room temperature or frozen. Regarding this clone: Its specific antigen is unknown. Within one base of it there is no much larger clone, and no base qualities were kept.

The sequence is built from TRBV3-1 (or the pseudogene TRBV3-2) and TRBJ2-7; the D gene is possibly TRBD1, with 6 bases matching. The sample consisted of PBMCs or T cells enriched from blood (not recorded which). This receptor was obtained from a woman in her forties or fifties who had recovered from COVID-19. Read as DNA, the sequence is TGTGCCAGCAGCCAAGGGGACACCCCCTACGAGCAGTACTTC. It translates as CASSQGDTPYEQYF.